These T cell receptor beta chains were read from a single sample in a study of blood T cell repertoires in COVID-19. Measured with immunoSEQ multiplex PCR; TCRdb has only the in-frame clones, and not every one. The sample lists under 200,000 clones, 80% to 90% seen once, with 0.7% to 0.95% in the top ten. Sequenced: peripheral blood. Receptors originate from a woman aged 70-85 years with acute or convalescent COVID-19. Both conserved end residues are part of each CDR3. The D gene is left open where the match is weak. Where a row states a size, it is once, few, many or the class of an expanded clone; other rows omit it.

TRBJ2-7 | TRBD2 | once | TRBV6-4 | TGTGCCAGCAGTTTCCTAGCGGGAGACTACGAGCAGTACTTC | CASSFLAGDYEQYF
TRBJ2-3 | TRBD2 | . | TRBV4-3 | TGCGCCAGCAGCCAAGACAGCGGGGGGCCCACAGATACGCAGTATTTT | CASSQDSGGPTDTQYF
TRBJ2-7 | . | . | TRBV6-5 | TGTGCCAGCAGTTACTCAGAGGGCTACGAGCAGTACTTC | CASSYSEGYEQYF
TRBJ2-1 | . | . | TRBV15 | TGTGCCACCAGGGGACTGGGCTTGGGGGATGAGCAGTTCTTC | CATRGLGLGDEQFF
TRBJ1-6 | . | . | TRBV6-5 | TGTGCCAGCAGTTACTCAGACCTCGGATCAGGTTCACCCCTCCACTTT | CASSYSDLGSGSPLHF
TRBJ2-2 | . | . | TRBV5-1 | TGCGCCAGCAGGACGGGGGGCGCAGGGGCCGGGGAGCTGTTTTTT | CASRTGGAGAGELFF
TRBJ2-1 | . | . | TRBV24-1 | TGTGCCACCAGTGATTCCGGGTCCAGGGCCTACAATGAGCAGTTCTTC | CATSDSGSRAYNEQFF
TRBJ2-5 | TRBD2 | . | TRBV4-3 | TGCGCCAGCAGCCAAGGGACTAGCGGGTGGGAGACCCAGTACTTC | CASSQGTSGWETQYF
TRBJ1-1 | TRBD1 | . | TRBV28 | TGTGCCAGCAGTCTGACAGGGTGGAACACTGAAGCTTTCTTT | CASSLTGWNTEAFF
TRBJ1-5 | . | many | TRBV7-9 | TGTGCCAGCAGCTCGGGGGGAGAGCCCCAGCATTTT | CASSSGGEPQHF
TRBJ1-4 | . | . | TRBV29-1 | TGCAGCGTGGACGGACTAGATAATGAAAAACTGTTTTTT | CSVDGLDNEKLFF
TRBJ1-2 | . | . | TRBV7-2 | TGTGCCAGCAGCTTAGCCGGGACATCACCTGGCTACACCTTC | CASSLAGTSPGYTF
TRBJ2-7 | . | once | TRBV19 | TGTGCCAGTAGTTACCGGGAGTCCTACGAGCAGTACTTC | CASSYRESYEQYF
TRBJ2-7 | . | . | TRBV7-8 | TGTGCCAGCAGCTTGCGGGACAGATTCTACGAGCAGTACTTC | CASSLRDRFYEQYF
TRBJ2-3 | TRBD2 | . | TRBV5-1 | TGCGCCAGCAGCTTGGCCGGGACTAGTCGTACAGATACGCAGTATTTT | CASSLAGTSRTDTQYF
TRBJ2-1 | . | . | TRBV9 | TGTGCCAGCAGCGTAGCTGGGCGGGAATTCGACAATGAGCAGTTCTTC | CASSVAGREFDNEQFF
TRBJ2-2 | . | . | TRBV14 | TGTGCCAGCAGCCAAGCCAGGGCCGCGAACACCGGGGAGCTGTTTTTT | CASSQARAANTGELFF
TRBJ1-2 | . | . | TRBV28 | TGTGCCAGCAGTCCTCGGGGGGGCGCCGACTATGGCTACACCTTC | CASSPRGGADYGYTF
TRBJ1-5 | . | . | TRBV6-2/TRBV6-3 | TGTGCCAGCAGTTTCGGGGGGAATCAGCCCCAGCATTTT | CASSFGGNQPQHF
TRBJ1-1 | . | . | TRBV3-1/TRBV3-2 | TGTGCCAGCAGCCAAGGAGGCGGGCCCACTGAAGCTTTCTTT | CASSQGGGPTEAFF
TRBJ2-7 | . | . | TRBV12-5 | TGTGCTAGTGGTTTCCGACTCTACGAGCAGTACTTC | CASGFRLYEQYF
TRBJ2-1 | . | . | TRBV10-3 | TGTGCCATCAGTGAGTCGAGCGCAGGCACGGGAGATGAGCAGTTCTTC | CAISESSAGTGDEQFF
TRBJ2-7 | . | . | TRBV27 | TGTGCCAGCAGTCGGGGGTTTTCCGTTTACGAGCAGTACTTC | CASSRGFSVYEQYF
TRBJ2-1 | . | . | TRBV6-4 | TGTGCCAGCAGCGATACAGGGGCGGGGGGTACGGATGAGCAGTTCTTC | CASSDTGAGGTDEQFF
TRBJ2-7 | . | . | TRBV3-1/TRBV3-2 | TGTGCCAGCAGCCGCGGGTTATGGAGCTCCTACGAGCAGTACTTC | CASSRGLWSSYEQYF
TRBJ1-6 | . | few | TRBV29-1 | TGCAGCGCTACACAGGACTATAATTCACCCCTCCACTTT | CSATQDYNSPLHF
TRBJ1-5 | . | . | TRBV11-3 | TGTGCCAGCAGCCCCGGGGGAGGAGGAGGCAATCAGCCCCAGCATTTT | CASSPGGGGGNQPQHF
TRBJ1-2 | TRBD1 | . | TRBV5-1 | TGCGCCAGCAGCTTGTCGGGACAGGCCTACTATGGCTACACCTTC | CASSLSGQAYYGYTF
TRBJ1-1 | . | . | TRBV24-1 | TGTGCCACCAGTGATAAGGGCGGGCGGGTCGGAGCTTTCTTT | CATSDKGGRVGAFF
TRBJ2-3 | TRBD2 | . | TRBV28 | TGTGCCAGCATCGGCGGGAGGGGGACAGATACGCAGTATTTT | CASIGGRGTDTQYF
TRBJ1-6 | . | few | TRBV6-6 | TGTGCCAGCAGTTACCCGGGGGAATCACCCCTCCACTTT | CASSYPGESPLHF
TRBJ1-2 | . | . | TRBV5-1 | TGCGCCAGCAGCACCCGGGAACCCTACTATGGCTACACCTTC | CASSTREPYYGYTF
TRBJ2-5 | TRBD2 | . | TRBV5-1 | TGCGCCAGCAGCTTTATCCCAGGGGCTAGCGGGGGGCCAGGGACCCAGTACTTC | CASSFIPGASGGPGTQYF
TRBJ1-5 | TRBD1 | . | TRBV10-2 | TGCGCCAGCAGTGCAGGGGGCAGGGATCAGCCCCAGCATTTT | CASSAGGRDQPQHF
TRBJ1-6 | TRBD1 | . | TRBV27 | TGTGCCAGCAGCCAGGGGGATTCACCCCTCCACTTT | CASSQGDSPLHF
TRBJ2-3 | TRBD2 | . | TRBV19 | TGTGCCAGTAGTATAAACTGGCGGGGGACAGATACGCAGTATTTT | CASSINWRGTDTQYF
TRBJ1-2 | TRBD1 | . | TRBV6-2/TRBV6-3 | TGTGCCAGCAGTCCCGGGACAGGTCTTTACTATGGCTACACCTTC | CASSPGTGLYYGYTF
TRBJ2-4 | . | . | TRBV23-1 | TGCGCCAGCAGTCAGCAAGAGGCCAGGGGGGTAGCCAAAAACATTCAGTACTTC | CASSQQEARGVAKNIQYF
TRBJ2-3 | TRBD2 | . | TRBV7-2 | TGTGCCAGCAGCTTCTTAGCGGGGATGTCAGATACGCAGTATTTT | CASSFLAGMSDTQYF
TRBJ2-7 | TRBD2 | . | TRBV5-5 | TGTGCCAGCAGCTTGAAGCTGGGGACTAGGCCCTACGAGCAGTACTTC | CASSLKLGTRPYEQYF
TRBJ1-1 | . | once | TRBV5-1 | TGCGCCAGCAGCTTGCTAGTTCGGGGGACTGAAGCTTTCTTT | CASSLLVRGTEAFF
TRBJ2-3 | . | . | TRBV5-1 | TGCGCCAGCAGCCCTGGGAGAGATACGCAGTATTTT | CASSPGRDTQYF
TRBJ2-1 | . | . | TRBV12-3/TRBV12-4 | TGTGCCAGCAGTCCGGAGGGTTGGTATGAGCAGTTCTTC | CASSPEGWYEQFF
TRBJ2-5 | TRBD2 | . | TRBV5-1 | TGCGCCAGCAGCTCTCCGGGACTAGCGGAAGTAGAGACCCAGTACTTC | CASSSPGLAEVETQYF
TRBJ1-1 | . | once | TRBV2 | TGTGCCAGCAGTGTAGGAGGGATGAAGACTGAAGCTTTCTTT | CASSVGGMKTEAFF
TRBJ2-1 | . | . | TRBV27 | TGTGCCAGCAGTTTATTGGCCGTCAGCTCCTACAATGAGCAGTTCTTC | CASSLLAVSSYNEQFF
TRBJ1-3 | . | . | TRBV19 | TGTGCCAGTATGCGCCCACGAGGTCCTATCATATATTTT | CASMRPRGPIIYF
TRBJ1-6 | TRBD1 | . | TRBV11-3 | TGTGCCAGCAGGGGGGGACAGGCCCATTCACCCCTCCACTTT | CASRGGQAHSPLHF
TRBJ2-6 | . | . | TRBV6-5 | TGTGCCAGCAGTCGCGACACCGCTGGGGCCAACGTCCTGACTTTC | CASSRDTAGANVLTF
TRBJ2-7 | TRBD2 | . | TRBV29-1 | TGCAGCGTCGGTCGGTGGGAGGGCGAGCAGTACTTC | CSVGRWEGEQYF
TRBJ1-1 | TRBD1 | . | TRBV5-1 | TGCGCCAGCAGAAGAGGGACAGAAAACACTGAAGCTTTCTTT | CASRRGTENTEAFF
TRBJ1-6 | . | . | TRBV7-9 | TGTGCCAGCAGCTCTTCCCAGGACAGAAGTTCTAATTCACCCCTCCACTTT | CASSSSQDRSSNSPLHF
TRBJ2-7 | TRBD2 | . | TRBV11-1 | TGTGCCAGCAGCCCTAAGGGCGGGAGGGATCCCGACGAGCAGTACTTC | CASSPKGGRDPDEQYF
TRBJ2-1 | . | . | TRBV14 | TGTGCCAGCAGCCAAGATAATGAGCGCCTAAGCGGGAATGAGCAGTTCTTC | CASSQDNERLSGNEQFF